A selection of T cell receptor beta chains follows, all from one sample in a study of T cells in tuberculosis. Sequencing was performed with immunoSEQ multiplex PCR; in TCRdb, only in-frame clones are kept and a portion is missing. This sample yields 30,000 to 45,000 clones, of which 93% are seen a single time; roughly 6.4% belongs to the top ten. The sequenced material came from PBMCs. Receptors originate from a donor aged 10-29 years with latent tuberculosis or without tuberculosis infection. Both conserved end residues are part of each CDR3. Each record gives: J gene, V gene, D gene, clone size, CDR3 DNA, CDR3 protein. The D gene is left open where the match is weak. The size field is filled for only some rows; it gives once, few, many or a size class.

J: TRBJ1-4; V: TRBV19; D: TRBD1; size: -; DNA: TGTGCCAGTAGTATGCCGTACAGGGGAAATGAAAAACTGTTTTTT; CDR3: CASSMPYRGNEKLFF
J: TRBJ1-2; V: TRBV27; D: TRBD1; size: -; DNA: TGTGCCAGCAGTTTCATAGGGGGCAACTATGGCTACACCTTC; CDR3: CASSFIGGNYGYTF
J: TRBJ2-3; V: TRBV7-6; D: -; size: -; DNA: TGTGCCAGCAGTCGGCTAGGTACTGACACAGATACGCAGTATTTT; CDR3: CASSRLGTDTDTQYF
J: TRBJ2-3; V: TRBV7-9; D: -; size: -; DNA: TGTGCCAGCAGCCCCCCTGAGACAGATACGCAGTATTTT; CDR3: CASSPPETDTQYF
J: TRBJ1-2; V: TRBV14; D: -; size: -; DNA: TGTGCCAGCAGCCAAGACACAGGGTCCTATGGCTACACCTTC; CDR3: CASSQDTGSYGYTF
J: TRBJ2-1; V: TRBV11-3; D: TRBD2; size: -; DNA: TGTGCCAGCAGCTTTTCCGGGGGGGGACTGAATGAGCAGTTCTTC; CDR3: CASSFSGGGLNEQFF
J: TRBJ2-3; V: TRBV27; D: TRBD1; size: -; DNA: TGTGCCAGCAGTTCTCCGGGACAGTACACAGATACGCAGTATTTT; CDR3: CASSSPGQYTDTQYF
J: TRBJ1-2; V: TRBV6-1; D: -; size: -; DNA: TGTGCCAGCACCGTAGGGGGGGAAATCTATGGCTACACCTTC; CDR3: CASTVGGEIYGYTF
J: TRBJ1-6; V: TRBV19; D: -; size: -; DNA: TGTGCCAGTAGTATGCCAGACTCCTATAATTCACCCCTCCACTTT; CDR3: CASSMPDSYNSPLHF
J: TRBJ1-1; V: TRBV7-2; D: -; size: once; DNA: TGTGCCAGCAGCTTTTTGAGCACTGAAGCTTTCTTT; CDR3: CASSFLSTEAFF
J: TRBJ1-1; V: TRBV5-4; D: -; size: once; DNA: TGTGCCAGCAGCGCAGGGGTTTCGGACACTGAAGCTTTCTTT; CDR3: CASSAGVSDTEAFF
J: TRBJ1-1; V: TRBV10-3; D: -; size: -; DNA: TGTGCCATCAGTGGGGACAACATCATGAACACTGAAGCTTTCTTT; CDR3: CAISGDNIMNTEAFF
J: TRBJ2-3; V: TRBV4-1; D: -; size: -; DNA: TGCGCCAGCAGCCAATTCCCGACAGGCACAGATACGCAGTATTTT; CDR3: CASSQFPTGTDTQYF
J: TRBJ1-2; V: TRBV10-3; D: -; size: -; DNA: TGTGCCATCAGTGACGGAGACGGAGTCTATGGCTACACCTTC; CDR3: CAISDGDGVYGYTF
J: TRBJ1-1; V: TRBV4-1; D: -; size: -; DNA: TGCGCCAGCAGCGTGTCCCCGGGTAGGATGAACACTGAAGCTTTCTTT; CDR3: CASSVSPGRMNTEAFF
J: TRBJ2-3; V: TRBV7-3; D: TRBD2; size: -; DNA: TGTGCCAGCAGCTTGGCGGGGGGAATAGATACGCAGTATTTT; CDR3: CASSLAGGIDTQYF
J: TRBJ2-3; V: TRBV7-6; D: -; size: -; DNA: TGTGCCAGCAGCTTATGGGGCGGGGAGGCGGATACGCAGTATTTT; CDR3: CASSLWGGEADTQYF
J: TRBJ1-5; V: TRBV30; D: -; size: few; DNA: TGTGCCTGGAGTGTCCGCTCACGGAGGGATCAGCCCCAGCATTTT; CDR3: CAWSVRSRRDQPQHF
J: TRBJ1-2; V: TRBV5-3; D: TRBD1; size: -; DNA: TGTGCCAGAAGCCGAATAAAGGGACAGGGCTATGGCTACACCTTC; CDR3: CARSRIKGQGYGYTF
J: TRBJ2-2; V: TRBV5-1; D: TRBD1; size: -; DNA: TGCGCCAGCAGCTTGGACAGGGGATTTTCCGACACCGGGGAGCTGTTTTTT; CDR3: CASSLDRGFSDTGELFF
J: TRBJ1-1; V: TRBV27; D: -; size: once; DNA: TGTGCCAGCAGTTGGCAGGGGAGGGGAGGAACTGAAGCTTTCTTT; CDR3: CASSWQGRGGTEAFF
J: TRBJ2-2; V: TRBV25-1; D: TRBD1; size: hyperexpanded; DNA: TGTGCCAGCAGTGGTCGGCAGGGGGCTGGCGGGGAGCTGTTTTTT; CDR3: CASSGRQGAGGELFF
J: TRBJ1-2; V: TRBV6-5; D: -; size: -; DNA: TGTGCCAGCAGCAGGCCTAACTATGGCTACACCTTC; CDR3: CASSRPNYGYTF
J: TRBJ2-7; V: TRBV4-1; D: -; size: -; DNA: TGCGCCAGCAGCCCTCAGGACAGCCTATTCCACGAGCAGTACTTC; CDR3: CASSPQDSLFHEQYF
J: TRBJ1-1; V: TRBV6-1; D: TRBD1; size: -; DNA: TGTGCCAGCAGTTCCGACAGGGGAAGGAGGGTTGAAGCTTTCTTT; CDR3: CASSSDRGRRVEAFF
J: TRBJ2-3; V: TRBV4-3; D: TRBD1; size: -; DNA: TGCGCCAGCAGCCAGGGGACAGCCAGCACAGATACGCAGTATTTT; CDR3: CASSQGTASTDTQYF
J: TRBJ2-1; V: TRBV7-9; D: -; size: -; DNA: TGTGCCAGCGAAAACTTGGACAGTCTCTCCTACAATGAGCAGTTCTTC; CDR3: CASENLDSLSYNEQFF
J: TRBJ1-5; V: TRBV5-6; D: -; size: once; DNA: TGTGCCAGCAGCCGCATCCGGGACACGGACCAGAGGGTGGGTCAGCCCCAGCATTTT; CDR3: CASSRIRDTDQRVGQPQHF
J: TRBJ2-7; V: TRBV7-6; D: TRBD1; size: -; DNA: TGTGCCAGCAGCCGCGGACAGGGGGCTAACGAGCAGTACTTC; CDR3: CASSRGQGANEQYF
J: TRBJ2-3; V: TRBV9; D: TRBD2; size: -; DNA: TGTGCCAGCAGCGTCGGGGAGACTAGCGGGGCAGATACGCAGTATTTT; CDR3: CASSVGETSGADTQYF
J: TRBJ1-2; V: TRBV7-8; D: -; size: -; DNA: TGTGCCAGCAGCTTAGTTCGGCCTCGGGGACAAAGAACTTATGGCTACACCTTC; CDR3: CASSLVRPRGQRTYGYTF
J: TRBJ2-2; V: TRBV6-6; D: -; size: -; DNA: TGTGCCAGCACCCCAAAAAGAGGCACCGGGGAGCTGTTTTTT; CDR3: CASTPKRGTGELFF
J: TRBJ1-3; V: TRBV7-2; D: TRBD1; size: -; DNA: TGTGCCAGCAGCTTACGGGACAGGGGGCTCGGAAACACCATATATTTT; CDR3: CASSLRDRGLGNTIYF
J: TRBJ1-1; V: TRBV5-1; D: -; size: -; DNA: TGCGCCAGCAGCCAGTCCGGCGTTGGGGGCGGTGAAGCTTTCTTT; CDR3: CASSQSGVGGGEAFF
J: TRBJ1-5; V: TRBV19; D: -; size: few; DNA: TGTGCCAGTAGTATCAGGGTTAGCAATCAGCCCCAGCATTTT; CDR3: CASSIRVSNQPQHF
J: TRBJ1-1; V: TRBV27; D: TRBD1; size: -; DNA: TGTGCCAGCAGTCTCAGACAGGGGGGTTGGAACACTGAAGCTTTCTTT; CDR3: CASSLRQGGWNTEAFF
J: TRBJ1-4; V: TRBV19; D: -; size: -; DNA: TGTGCCAGTAGTATTCAACACAATGTTGAAAAACTGTTTTTT; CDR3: CASSIQHNVEKLFF
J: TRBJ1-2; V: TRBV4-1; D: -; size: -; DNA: TGCGCCAGCAGCCAAGTTAGCAATAACTATGGCTACACCTTC; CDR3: CASSQVSNNYGYTF
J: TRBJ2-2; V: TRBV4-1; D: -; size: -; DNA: TGCGCCAGCAGCCAAGATCCCGCGGGGGCGCAAACCGGGGAGCTGTTTTTT; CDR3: CASSQDPAGAQTGELFF
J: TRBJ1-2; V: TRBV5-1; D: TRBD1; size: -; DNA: TGCGCCAGCAGCTCTGGACAGGGGGTGGACTATGGCTACACCTTC; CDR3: CASSSGQGVDYGYTF
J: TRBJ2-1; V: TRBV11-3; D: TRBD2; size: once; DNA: TGTGCCAGCAGCGGCCGGACTAGCGGGCCGTCCTACAATGAGCAGTTCTTC; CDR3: CASSGRTSGPSYNEQFF
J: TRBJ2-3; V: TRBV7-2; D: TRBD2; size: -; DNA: TGTGCCAGCAGCTCGCGGACTAGCGGGGGGGCTAGCACAGATACGCAGTATTTT; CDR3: CASSSRTSGGASTDTQYF
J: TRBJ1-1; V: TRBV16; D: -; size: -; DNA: TGTGCCAGCAGCCAATCGGTGAGCACTGAAGCTTTCTTT; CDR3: CASSQSVSTEAFF
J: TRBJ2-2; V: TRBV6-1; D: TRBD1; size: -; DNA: TGTGCCAGCAGGATACAGGGGGCCGGGGAGCTGTTTTTT; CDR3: CASRIQGAGELFF
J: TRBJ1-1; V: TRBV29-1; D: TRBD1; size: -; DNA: TGCAGCGTTGGACAGGGCGCACCTGAAGCTTTCTTT; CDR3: CSVGQGAPEAFF
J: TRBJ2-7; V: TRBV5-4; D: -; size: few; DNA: TGTGCCAGCAGCCACCACCGGGCCCTACTAGTCTACGAGCAGTACTTC; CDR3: CASSHHRALLVYEQYF